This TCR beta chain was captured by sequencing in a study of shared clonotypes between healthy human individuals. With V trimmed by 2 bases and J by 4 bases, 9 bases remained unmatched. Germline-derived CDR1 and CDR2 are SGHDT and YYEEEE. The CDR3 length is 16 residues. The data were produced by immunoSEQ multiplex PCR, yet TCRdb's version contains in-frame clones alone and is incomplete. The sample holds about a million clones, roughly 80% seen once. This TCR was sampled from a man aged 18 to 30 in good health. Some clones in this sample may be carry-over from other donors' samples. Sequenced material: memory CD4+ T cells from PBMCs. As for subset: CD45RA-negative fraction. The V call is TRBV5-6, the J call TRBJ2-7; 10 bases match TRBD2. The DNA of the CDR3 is TGTGCCAGCAGCTTCTCTCCCGGGACTAGCGCTTACGAGCAGTACTTC. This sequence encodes CASSFSPGTSAYEQYF.